This T cell receptor beta chain stems from a study of CD4 T cells in relation to SARS-CoV-2 and coronaviruses. Study background: The HLA restriction of the shared crossreactive spike epitopes was mapped. Study results and caveats: In around 67% of donors, memory CD4+ clonotypes crossrecognized SARS-CoV-2 and at least one common cold coronavirus spike.

The assay was immunoSEQ multiplex PCR, and TCRdb's table has in-frame clones only and misses some. Here the sample spans about 29,000 clones, about two thirds being singletons. CD4+ T cells from unexposed donors were obtained before the COVID-19 pandemic (2011-2018). The cells were cultured for roughly 11 days before CD4+ T cells were isolated. Unexposed-donor CD4+ T cells were probed with SARS-CoV-2 S/N and four cold-coronavirus spikes, cells permitting. CDR1 and CDR2 (germline): SNHLY, FYNNEI. V lost 4 bases, J lost 0 bases, and 22 bases lay in between. This CDR3 has 19 amino acids. Notes on this clone: Its antigen is unidentified.

This TCR was recovered from a human donor in good health. The chain has TRBV2 and TRBJ1-5; no clear D. Source material: CD4+ T cells from PBMCs, cultured in vitro. The CDR3 spells CASSGPLFILLYSNQPQHF. The CDR3 region has the DNA TGTGCCAGCAGTGGTCCCTTATTTATCCTACTCTATAGCAATCAGCCCCAGCATTTT.